Following are 29 T cell receptor beta chains from one sample sequenced in a study of shared T cell receptors in the human thymus. This table comes from immunoSEQ multiplex PCR, and its TCRdb copy is limited to in-frame clones, with some not included. The profile shows roughly 500,000 clones, around 78% of them singletons. This sample also belongs to another study, concerning human thymus T cells.

Sequencing input: thymocytes. These receptors originate from a boy in the first two years of life with a congenital heart defect.

The chain employs TRBV25-1 and TRBJ2-7, with D possibly TRBD2 on 6 matching bases. V was trimmed by 3 bases and J by 2 bases, leaving 17 bases between them. Per the germline V gene, CDR1 is MGHDK and CDR2 is SYGVNS. There are 16 residues in the CDR3. The CDR3 is CASSDRSSGHTYEQYF. The CDR3 DNA follows: TGTGCCAGCAGTGACCGCTCCAGCGGGCATACCTACGAGCAGTACTTC.

In DNA, the CDR3 is TGTGCCAGCGGTATGACGTCGGGACTAGCGGGTCTGGTCTACGAGCAGTACTTC. Translating it yields CASGMTSGLAGLVYEQYF. The chain combines TRBV27 with TRBJ2-7; TRBD2 matches at 12 bases. Germline V lookup: CDR1 MNHEY, CDR2 SMNVEV (reference sequence). This CDR3 contains 18 residues. V trimming: 8 bases; J trimming: 3 bases; junction bases outside the gene matches: 17.

The rearrangement links TRBV2 to TRBJ2-3; D call uncertain. V gave up 9 bases and J gave up 0 bases, with 13 bases separating them. The CDR3 is made up of 14 amino acids. Germline V lookup: CDR1 SNHLY, CDR2 FYNNEI. The CDR3 sequence is CASLEAASTDTQYF. In DNA, the CDR3 is TGTGCCAGTTTAGAGGCAGCTAGCACAGATACGCAGTATTTT.

In its sample, this clone was seen a few times. The chain carries TRBV5-1 and TRBJ1-3, with unresolved D. The CDR3 has 14 residues. Germline V lookup: CDR1 SGHRS, CDR2 YFSETQ. The CDR3 DNA follows: TGCGCTCACAGCAGGCTCTCAATCGGAAACACCATATATTTT. The encoded protein is CAHSRLSIGNTIYF.

The CDR3 DNA reads TGTGCCAGCAGCTTGAGGGGACAGGGAAACACCATATATTTT. Its protein product is CASSLRGQGNTIYF. V gene TRBV5-6 combines with J gene TRBJ1-3; 7 positions match TRBD1. The V gene end was trimmed by 1 base and the J gene end by 4 bases; junction bases not matched to a gene: 2. Germline loops: CDR1 SGHDT, CDR2 YYEEEE. This CDR3 contains 14 residues.

The chain employs TRBV20-1 and TRBJ1-2; D is undetermined. The V and J ends lost 3 bases and 14 bases respectively, with 10 bases between them. CDR1 and CDR2 (germline): DFQATT, SNEGSKA (reference sequence). The CDR3 has 9 amino acids. Written as DNA, the CDR3 is TGCAGTGCTAGGTTCCTGGAGACCTTC. The encoded protein is CSARFLETF.

This chain connects TRBV12-5 to TRBJ2-1, with 8 positions matching TRBD2. CDR3 length equals 17 residues. V trimming: 0 bases; J trimming: 3 bases; junction bases outside the gene matches: 7. Germline CDR1 reads LGHNT; CDR2 reads FRNRAP. CDR3 region: CASGLVQAGVYYNEQFF. The CDR3 coding sequence is TGTGCTAGTGGTTTGGTACAAGCGGGAGTCTACTACAATGAGCAGTTCTTC.

The chain is built from TRBV11-2 and TRBJ1-4, with D possibly matching TRBD1 (6 bases). This CDR3 is 13 amino acids long. Looked up from germline, CDR1 is SGHAT and CDR2 is FQNNGV. With 0 bases removed from V and 10 bases from J, the gap between germline ends came to 9 bases. CDR3 amino acids: CASSLDFRGKLFF. CDR3 DNA: TGTGCCAGCAGCTTAGATTTCAGGGGAAAACTGTTTTTT. Drawing the rest from reference TRBV11-2 and TRBJ1-4, the complete variable domain is EAGVAQSPRYKIIEKRQSVAFWCNPISGHATLYWYQQILGQGPKLLIQFQNNGVVDDSQLPKDRFSAERLKGVDSTLKIQPAKLEDSAVYLCASSLDFRGKLFFGSGTQLSVL.

Only one count was recorded for this clone. This chain uses TRBV19 with TRBJ2-3, with a tentative D call TRBD1 (5 bases). This CDR3 has 18 amino acids. The ends were cut back, 0 bases at V and 1 base at J, with 17 bases in the middle. In germline, CDR1 is LNHDA, CDR2 SQIVND (reference sequence). CDR3 amino acids: CASSIERTGLVGTDTQYF. In nucleotides, the CDR3 is TGTGCCAGTAGTATAGAGCGTACAGGCCTCGTGGGCACAGATACGCAGTATTTT.

The chain combines TRBV30 with TRBJ1-3, with D hard to call. The germline V gene has CDR1 GTSNPN and CDR2 SVGIG (reference sequence). Trimming removed 3 bases from V and 0 bases from J, with 6 bases in between. This CDR3 region has 13 residues. The CDR3 here is CAWRRSSGNTIYF. As DNA, the CDR3 is TGTGCCTGGAGAAGGAGCTCTGGAAACACCATATATTTT.

The J gene is TRBJ2-1, the V gene TRBV11-3; 9 positions match TRBD1. The CDR3 length is 16 residues. Germline trimming cut 3 bases from V and 3 bases from J; bases unmatched to any gene: 6. Germline V gene data show CDR1 as SGHNT and CDR2 as YENEEA. Written as DNA, the CDR3 is TGTGCCAGCAGCTTCGACAGGGGGGGGTACTACAATGAGCAGTTCTTC. It translates to CASSFDRGGYYNEQFF.

This chain uses TRBV6-5 with TRBJ1-4; 8 nucleotides line up with TRBD1. Looked up from germline, CDR1 is MNHEY and CDR2 is SVGAGI. The CDR3 sequence is 15 residues long. Trimming cost V 7 bases and J 7 bases; bases outside gene matches: 11. CDR3 amino acids: CASNTGGKVGEKLFF. In nucleotides, the CDR3 is TGTGCCAGCAACACAGGGGGGAAAGTGGGTGAAAAACTGTTTTTT.

The sample holds a few counts of this clone. V and J are TRBV28 and TRBJ2-1; 14 bases are shared with TRBD2. Germline V gene sequence: CDR1 MDHEN, CDR2 SYDVKM. J gave up 6 bases and V 0 bases, and 4 bases lay outside the gene matches. The CDR3 is 17 amino acids. In nucleotides, the CDR3 is TGTGCCAGCAGTTTATGGCGGACTAGCGGGAGGTCCAATGAGCAGTTCTTC. As protein: CASSLWRTSGRSNEQFF.

V and J are TRBV5-1 and TRBJ2-1; TRBD2 agrees at 10 bases. Germline trimming cut 6 bases from V and 2 bases from J; bases unmatched to any gene: 5. CDR3 size: 15 residues. CDR1 and CDR2 (germline): SGHRS, YFSETQ. CDR3 in DNA: TGCGCCAGCACTGGTAGCGGGAGGCCCTACAATGAGCAGTTCTTC. Its protein product is CASTGSGRPYNEQFF.

This chain uses TRBV10-3 with TRBJ2-7; tentatively, D is TRBD1 (7 bases). The CDR3 length is 20 residues. Trimming pared 3 bases from V and 5 bases from J, leaving 32 bases between. Germline-derived CDR1 and CDR2 are ENHRY and SYGVKD. CDR3 amino acids: CAISDTSTRRDPGGPDEQYF. The CDR3, as DNA: TGTGCCATCAGTGATACGTCTACACGTCGGGACCCAGGGGGGCCAGACGAGCAGTACTTC.

This clone was recorded a few times. This chain links TRBV19 with TRBJ1-3; the D is unclear. CDR1 LNHDA and CDR2 SQIVND come from the germline V gene (reference sequence). V lost 3 bases and J lost 6, with 12 bases in between. CDR3 size: 14 residues. DNA of the CDR3: TGTGCCAGTAGTATCAGGCAGGTTGAAAACACCATATATTTT. Amino acids: CASSIRQVENTIYF. Filled out from reference TRBV19 and TRBJ1-3, the complete variable domain reads DGGITQSPKYLFRKEGQNVTLSCEQNLNHDAMYWYRQDPGQGLRLIYYSQIVNDFQKGDIAEGYSVSREKKESFPLTVTSAQKNPTAFYLCASSIRQVENTIYFGEGSWLTVV.

The V call is TRBV7-9, the J call TRBJ2-7; 10 nucleotides align to TRBD1. Trimming at V came to 4 bases and at J to 5 bases, leaving 5 bases not matched to a gene. The CDR3 sequence is 14 residues long. Germline V gene sequence: CDR1 SEHNR, CDR2 FQNEAQ (reference sequence). CDR3 residues: CASSWTGGSHEQYF. The CDR3, as DNA: TGTGCCAGCAGCTGGACAGGGGGAAGCCACGAGCAGTACTTC.

This sequence joins TRBV5-1 and TRBJ2-3, with 9 bases aligning to TRBD2. Trimming took 4 bases from V and 6 from J; bases not matched to a gene: 6. Germline V gene sequence: CDR1 SGHRS, CDR2 YFSETQ. The CDR3 is made up of 14 amino acids. CDR3 nucleotide sequence: TGCGCCAGCAGCCCTCTAGCGGGGCGGGATACGCAGTATTTT. Its protein is CASSPLAGRDTQYF.

The rearrangement joins TRBV10-2 to TRBJ2-7, with 9 bases that match TRBD2. CDR1 is WSHSY, CDR2 SAAADI, per germline. CDR3 length: 16 amino acids. Germline trimming cut 4 bases from V and 1 base from J; bases unmatched to any gene: 8. CDR3: CASSAPSGKPSYEQYF. CDR3 nucleotides: TGCGCCAGCAGTGCCCCTAGCGGGAAACCATCCTACGAGCAGTACTTC.

The rearrangement uses TRBV11-1 and TRBJ2-7, with 7 positions matching TRBD1. Germline CDR1 reads SGHAT; CDR2 reads FQDESV (reference sequence). The CDR3 contains 14 residues. V gave up 3 bases and J gave up 6 bases; unmatched junction bases: 8. CDR3 loop: CASSFLSRDSEQYF. The CDR3 DNA is TGTGCCAGCAGCTTCTTGTCCCGGGACAGCGAGCAGTACTTC.

This chain uses TRBV19 with TRBJ2-6, with D perhaps TRBD1 (5 bases). CDR1 LNHDA and CDR2 SQIVND come from the germline V gene (reference sequence). Trimming stripped 3 bases from V and 2 bases from J, with 14 bases between. This CDR3 is 17 amino acids long. CDR3: CASSMWQGNAGANVLTF. The CDR3 nucleotides are TGTGCCAGTAGTATGTGGCAGGGAAATGCTGGGGCCAACGTCCTGACTTTC.

This sequence joins TRBV30 and TRBJ2-2; 9 positions agree with TRBD1. The CDR3 loop spans 20 amino acids. V shed 4 bases, J shed 0 bases, and the junction held 18 bases outside the gene matches. Germline assignment: CDR1 GTSNPN and CDR2 SVGIG (reference sequence). DNA of the CDR3: TGTGCCTGGATCCAAAAGGACAGGGGCCCAAGAAAGCCGAACACCGGGGAGCTGTTTTTT. As protein: CAWIQKDRGPRKPNTGELFF.

In its sample, this clone was seen a few times. The rearrangement links TRBV23-1 to TRBJ2-3; 11 positions match TRBD2. TRBV23-1 is an ORF, and what it does is uncertain. This CDR3 region has 18 residues. The junction had 15 bases not matched to a gene; V was cut back by 6 bases and J by 4 bases. CDR3 region: CASSPEELTSGTADTQYF. The CDR3, as DNA: TGCGCCAGCAGCCCCGAAGAATTGACTAGCGGGACCGCAGATACGCAGTATTTT.

The rearrangement uses TRBV6-4 and TRBJ2-5; D perhaps matches TRBD2 (6 bases). CDR1 and CDR2 from the germline V gene are MRHNA and SNTAGT. Between the trimmed V and J ends, which lost 8 bases and 7 bases, there was a span of 17 bases. This CDR3 is 13 amino acids long. The CDR3 sequence: CASGLQGGRTQYF. CDR3 nucleotides: TGTGCCAGCGGCCTCCAGGGAGGTAGGACCCAGTACTTC.

This clone was counted only a few times. The V call is TRBV6-1, the J call TRBJ2-7, with 7 bases that match TRBD1. V was pared by 5 bases and J by 2 bases, with 3 bases of the junction left unmatched. The CDR3 totals 13 residues. Germline V CDR1 and CDR2: MNHNS, SASEGT. CDR3 nucleotide sequence: TGTGCCAGCAGTCCCACAGGGGCCTACGAGCAGTACTTC. Its translation: CASSPTGAYEQYF.

This sequence joins TRBV19 and TRBJ2-3, with D possibly matching TRBD2 (5 bases). Trimming took 3 bases from V and 2 from J, leaving 12 bases between them. Looked up from germline, CDR1 is LNHDA and CDR2 is SQIVND (reference sequence). This CDR3 is built from 15 residues. CDR3 coding DNA: TGTGCCAGTAGTATGGGGAGTACAAACACAGATACGCAGTATTTT. Protein: CASSMGSTNTDTQYF.

The chain is built from TRBV19 and TRBJ1-5; D is possibly TRBD1 (6 bases). The germline gives CDR1 LNHDA, CDR2 SQIVND (reference sequence). The CDR3 contains 19 residues. Between the trimmed V and J ends, which lost 1 base and 2 bases, there was a span of 21 bases. The CDR3 region is CASSIAVGGGAWCNQPQHF. The CDR3 DNA reads as TGTGCCAGTAGTATAGCGGTTGGCGGGGGCGCTTGGTGCAATCAGCCCCAGCATTTT.

For the CDR3, the DNA is TGCAGCGTAGCCGGAGAAGAGACCCAGTACTTC. Translated: CSVAGEETQYF. V usage is TRBV20-1 and J usage is TRBJ2-5; D remains ambiguous. Germline V CDR1 and CDR2: DFQATT, SNEGSKA (reference sequence). The CDR3 runs to 11 residues.

CDR3 sequence (DNA): TGTGCCAGCAGCCACGGCCGGGACAGCTCCTACAATGAGCAGTTCTTC. The encoded protein is CASSHGRDSSYNEQFF. J is TRBJ2-1 and V is TRBV14; 7 bases are shared with TRBD1. Trimming removed 3 bases from V and 0 bases from J; junction bases left unmatched: 5. The CDR3 is 16 residues long. Per germline, CDR1 SGHDN and CDR2 FVKESK.